Listed below are T cell receptor beta chains from one sample, sequenced in a study of long-term antiretroviral therapy in people with HIV. Assay used: immunoSEQ multiplex PCR; TCRdb lists only in-frame clones, some missing. The sample has around 40,000 clones, approximately 86% seen once. This specimen consisted of unsorted PBMCs, obtained just before starting antiretroviral therapy. Receptor source: a woman aged 18-29 years with HIV. The conserved cysteine and the conserved F or W are not part of the CDR3 here.

length: 12; J: TRBJ1-3; V: TRBV28; CDR3: ASSLAVSGNTIY
length: 11; J: TRBJ2-1; V: TRBV7-9; CDR3: ALPRSSYNEQF
length: 13; J: TRBJ2-3; V: TRBV7-7; CDR3: ASSLAAGTTDTQY
length: 12; J: TRBJ2-1; V: TRBV4-3; CDR3: ASSQGQGLLRQF
length: 15; J: TRBJ2-5; V: TRBV11-3; CDR3: ASSLGQGSQYQETQY
length: 12; J: TRBJ2-1; V: TRBV6-4; CDR3: ASSQGTEYNEQF
length: 10; J: TRBJ1-2; V: TRBV28; CDR3: ASNVGFYGYT
length: 13; J: TRBJ2-1; V: TRBV28; CDR3: ASSLGQGAQDEQF
length: 13; J: TRBJ2-5; V: TRBV12-5; CDR3: ASGLILTVSGAQY
length: 13; J: TRBJ2-2; V: TRBV4-3; CDR3: ASSQDRFRSGELF
length: 11; J: TRBJ1-1; V: TRBV18; CDR3: ASSPTGLAEAF
length: 13; J: TRBJ1-4; V: TRBV18; CDR3: ASSSGQVVGEKLF
length: 12; J: TRBJ1-1; V: TRBV9; CDR3: ASSVGGKGTEAF
length: 13; J: TRBJ1-1; V: TRBV7-3; CDR3: ASSFDRGRGTEAF
length: 13; J: TRBJ2-5; V: TRBV5-6; CDR3: ASSADGTAQETQY
length: 12; J: TRBJ1-5; V: TRBV9; CDR3: ASSEKSDARPQH